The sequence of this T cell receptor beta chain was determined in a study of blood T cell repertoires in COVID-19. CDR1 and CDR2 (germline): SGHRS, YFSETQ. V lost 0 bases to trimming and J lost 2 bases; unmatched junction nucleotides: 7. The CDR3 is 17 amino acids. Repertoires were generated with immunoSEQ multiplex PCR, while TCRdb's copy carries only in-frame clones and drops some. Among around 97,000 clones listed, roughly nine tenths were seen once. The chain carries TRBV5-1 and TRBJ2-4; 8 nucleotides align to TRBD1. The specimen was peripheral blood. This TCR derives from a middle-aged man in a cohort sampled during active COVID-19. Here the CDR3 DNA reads TGCGCCAGCAGCTTGGCCTGGACAGGGCCGTCCAAAAACATTCAGTACTTC. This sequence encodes CASSLAWTGPSKNIQYF.